A single sample is the source of the 28 T cell receptor beta chains below, sequenced in a study of blood T cell repertoires in COVID-19. Method: immunoSEQ multiplex PCR; TCRdb's copy keeps in-frame clones and lacks some. The data contain about 97,000 clones, 80% to 95% of them singletons. Sequencing was carried out using peripheral blood. Receptors were obtained from a woman in her 50s with COVID-19, enrolled during active disease.

The rearrangement joins TRBV3-1 (or the pseudogene TRBV3-2) to TRBJ2-7; weak D call: TRBD1 (5 bases). Per germline, CDR1 LGHDT and CDR2 YNNKEL (reference sequence). Deletions cut 1 base from V and 3 bases from J, with 16 bases between. This CDR3 has 16 amino acids. The CDR3 loop is CASSQVGLAGRYEQYF. For the CDR3, the DNA is TGTGCCAGCAGCCAAGTGGGGCTGGCTGGTCGCTACGAGCAGTACTTC.

This chain uses TRBV5-6 with TRBJ1-2; 9 bases agree with TRBD1. CDR1 is SGHDT and CDR2 is YYEEEE in the germline V gene. The CDR3 contains 13 residues. V gave up 3 bases and J gave up 7 bases; unmatched junction bases: 4. Here the CDR3 DNA reads TGTGCCAGCAGCTCCGGGGACAGGGCTGGCTACACCTTC. It is translated as CASSSGDRAGYTF.

The J gene is TRBJ2-1, the V gene TRBV9, with D perhaps TRBD2 (6 bases). The V end was cut by 7 bases, the J end by 4 bases, with 18 bases between. There are 15 residues in the CDR3. CDR1 SGDLS and CDR2 YYNGEE come from the germline V gene. The CDR3 here is CASDLGGLPYNEQFF. The CDR3 nucleotides read TGTGCCAGCGACCTAGGAGGGCTTCCATACAATGAGCAGTTCTTC. Together with reference TRBV9 and TRBJ2-1, the CDR3 gives the full variable domain: DSGVTQTPKHLITATGQRVTLRCSPRSGDLSVYWYQQSLDQGLQFLIQYYNGEERAKGNILERFSAQQFPDLHSELNLSSLELGDSALYFCASDLGGLPYNEQFFGPGTRLTVL.

The J gene is TRBJ1-2, the V gene TRBV27, with 7 positions matching TRBD1. Germline CDR1 is MNHEY and CDR2 is SMNVEV (reference sequence). This CDR3 is built from 16 residues. The V segment lost 3 bases and the J segment 9 bases; nucleotides outside the gene matches: 16. The CDR3 sequence is CASSFLVTQGPESYTF. Written as DNA, the CDR3 is TGTGCCAGCAGTTTCCTCGTGACACAGGGGCCGGAGAGCTACACCTTC.

V usage is TRBV28 and J usage is TRBJ1-5; the D gene is possibly TRBD1 (5 bases). Trimming took 6 bases from V and 2 from J, leaving 20 bases between them. Germline V gene sequence: CDR1 MDHEN, CDR2 SYDVKM. The CDR3 is made up of 17 amino acids. CDR3 in amino acids: CASRLGQRFRGNQPQHF. CDR3 sequence (DNA): TGTGCCAGCAGATTGGGGCAGAGGTTCCGGGGCAATCAGCCCCAGCATTTT.

The chain recombines TRBV4-1 with TRBJ2-1; 12 bases map to TRBD2. The ends lost 0 bases at V and 8 bases at J; junction bases unmatched: 8. CDR1 and CDR2 from the germline V gene are MGHRA and YSYEKL. CDR3 length: 17 amino acids. The CDR3: CASSQDATSGGGDEQFF. For the CDR3, the DNA is TGCGCCAGCAGCCAAGACGCGACTAGCGGGGGAGGGGATGAGCAGTTCTTC.

The V and J genes are TRBV19 and TRBJ1-1; possible D gene TRBD1, 6 bases. The V end was cut by 8 bases, the J end by 1 base, with 11 bases between. Germline CDR1 is LNHDA and CDR2 is SQIVND (reference sequence). The CDR3 is 13 residues long. CDR3 region: CASLQGWNTEAFF. In nucleotides, the CDR3 is TGTGCCAGTTTACAGGGATGGAACACTGAAGCTTTCTTT.

On this clone: The same CDR3 arises from other DNA sequences in this sample as well. The rearrangement uses TRBV5-1 and TRBJ1-2; 7 positions agree with TRBD1. J gave up 5 bases and V 0 bases, and 1 base lay outside the gene matches. Germline V gene data show CDR1 as SGHRS and CDR2 as YFSETQ. The CDR3 length is 13 residues. CDR3 bases: TGCGCCAGCAGCTTGGACAGGGGATATGGCTACACCTTC. The encoded protein is CASSLDRGYGYTF.

The chain employs TRBV12-3 or TRBV12-4 and TRBJ1-5; possibly TRBD1 for D (6 bases). The CDR3 is made up of 13 amino acids. V lost 6 bases and J 4 bases, leaving 10 bases between the germline ends. CDR3 sequence reads: CASRKQGNQPQHF. CDR3 in DNA: TGTGCCAGCAGGAAACAGGGTAATCAGCCCCAGCATTTT.

J is TRBJ1-3 and V is TRBV27; 8 nucleotides match TRBD1. V was pared by 6 bases and J by 0 bases, with 13 bases of the junction left unmatched. Germline lookup yields CDR1 MNHEY and CDR2 SMNVEV (reference sequence). This CDR3 is 18 amino acids long. The CDR3: CASSKVFGQGGSGNTIYF. For the CDR3, the DNA is TGTGCCAGCAGCAAAGTTTTCGGACAGGGTGGCTCTGGAAACACCATATATTTT.

The chain has TRBV6-5 and TRBJ1-1; D is possibly TRBD1 (6 bases). The CDR3 sequence is 13 residues long. V was pared by 4 bases and J by 5 bases, with 11 bases between. Germline V gives CDR1 MNHEY, CDR2 SVGAGI. CDR3 region: CASSWGRGTEAFF. The CDR3, as DNA: TGTGCCAGCAGTTGGGGGAGGGGGACTGAAGCTTTCTTT.

The CDR3 sequence: CATSRADLVSNQPQHF. DNA of the CDR3: TGTGCCACCAGCAGAGCGGACTTAGTTAGCAATCAGCCCCAGCATTTT. This chain uses TRBV15 with TRBJ1-5; D unclear. Trimming removed 1 base from V and 0 bases from J, with 10 bases in between. This CDR3 region has 16 residues. Germline-derived CDR1 and CDR2 are LNHNV and YYDKDF (reference sequence).

The chain joins TRBV25-1 to TRBJ1-1; the D gene is possibly TRBD1 (5 bases). Germline V gives CDR1 MGHDK, CDR2 SYGVNS. The CDR3 has 15 amino acids. The ends were cut back, 4 bases at V and 3 bases at J, with 15 bases in the middle. CDR3 sequence (DNA): TGTGCCAGCAGTGCCCGTACAGGACCCGACACTGAAGCTTTCTTT. It translates to CASSARTGPDTEAFF.

For the CDR3, the DNA is TGTGCCAGCAGTACCCTTCAGGGTAGGTCTAACTATGGCTACACCTTC. This codes for CASSTLQGRSNYGYTF. The rearrangement joins TRBV28 to TRBJ1-2; D possibly corresponds to TRBD1 (5 bases). CDR1 is MDHEN and CDR2 is SYDVKM in the germline V gene. The CDR3 is made up of 16 amino acids. Deletions cut 5 bases from V and 0 bases from J, with 16 bases between.

The J gene is TRBJ1-2, the V gene TRBV7-2, with D tentatively TRBD1 (6 bases). Between the trimmed V and J ends, which lost 5 bases and 7 bases, there was a span of 14 bases. The germline V gene encodes CDR1 SGHTA and CDR2 FQGNSA. CDR3 length equals 13 residues. CDR3 DNA: TGTGCCAGCAGCCTAGGGGGGACAACTGGCTACACCTTC. This sequence encodes CASSLGGTTGYTF.

This rearrangement joins TRBV2 to TRBJ1-5; D gene uncertain. The CDR3 is 16 amino acids. CDR1 is SNHLY, CDR2 FYNNEI, per germline. Trimming left V 2 bases short and J 0 bases short, with 11 bases between. Written as DNA, the CDR3 is TGTGCCAGCAGTGAATACACTAGGAATAGCAATCAGCCCCAGCATTTT. This translates into CASSEYTRNSNQPQHF.

The chain has TRBV6-6 and TRBJ1-3; no clear D. Trimming stripped 5 bases from V and 1 base from J, with 9 bases between. The CDR3 is made up of 14 amino acids. Germline CDR1 reads MNHNY; CDR2 reads SVGAGI (reference sequence). CDR3 sequence reads: CASSTPRSGNTIYF. For the CDR3, the DNA is TGTGCCAGCAGTACCCCCAGATCTGGAAACACCATATATTTT.

V gene TRBV29-1 combines with J gene TRBJ2-1; 9 nucleotides match TRBD2. Trimming took 3 bases from V and 8 from J; bases not matched to a gene: 8. Germline loops: CDR1 SQVTM, CDR2 ANQGSEA. The CDR3 consists of 14 residues. This CDR3 reads CSVDFAGGSYEQFF. CDR3 DNA sequence: TGCAGCGTTGACTTCGCGGGGGGGAGCTATGAGCAGTTCTTC.

The chain recombines TRBV10-1 with TRBJ1-4; TRBD1 aligns across 8 bases. Germline lookup yields CDR1 WNHNN and CDR2 SYGVQD (reference sequence). This CDR3 region has 15 residues. V gave up 3 bases and J gave up 8 bases; unmatched junction bases: 8. DNA for the CDR3: TGCGCCAGCAGTGAAGGTGGGACAGGTGACGAAAAACTGTTTTTT. It is translated as CASSEGGTGDEKLFF.

The rearrangement links TRBV11-2 to TRBJ1-2; D unresolved. The V gene's germline CDR1 is SGHAT and CDR2 FQNNGV. CDR3 size: 17 residues. Trimming shortened V by 5 bases and J by 6 bases, and 25 bases separated the two germline ends. The CDR3 sequence: CASSHGFPTRAGHGYTF. DNA for the CDR3: TGTGCCAGCAGCCACGGGTTCCCCACGCGGGCCGGACATGGCTACACCTTC.

The chain employs TRBV12-5 and TRBJ1-2; weak D call: TRBD1 (5 bases). Germline V gene data show CDR1 as LGHNT and CDR2 as FRNRAP. Trimming pared 5 bases from V and 1 base from J, leaving 14 bases between. The CDR3 runs to 15 residues. The CDR3 region has the DNA TGTGCTAGTGGTCCTCCGGGACTCTTTAACTATGGCTACACCTTC. This codes for CASGPPGLFNYGYTF.

The gene calls are TRBV30 and TRBJ1-1, with D perhaps TRBD1 (6 bases). V gave up 5 bases and J gave up 1 base, with 11 bases separating them. CDR3 size: 13 residues. In germline, CDR1 is GTSNPN, CDR2 SVGIG (reference sequence). The CDR3 loop reads CAWARQANTEAFF. Here the CDR3 DNA reads TGTGCCTGGGCACGACAGGCGAACACTGAAGCTTTCTTT.

V gene TRBV27 combines with J gene TRBJ1-1; possible D gene TRBD1, 5 bases. CDR1 MNHEY and CDR2 SMNVEV come from the germline V gene (reference sequence). CDR3 length: 13 residues. Trimming shortened V by 6 bases and J by 5 bases, and 13 bases separated the two germline ends. CDR3 in amino acids: CASRVTVGTEAFF. The CDR3 region has the DNA TGTGCCAGCAGAGTGACAGTAGGAACTGAAGCTTTCTTT.

This chain links TRBV5-5 with TRBJ1-1; TRBD1 aligns across 8 bases. The J segment lost 8 bases and the V segment lost 5 bases, leaving 17 bases of the junction unmatched. The germline gives CDR1 SGHKS, CDR2 YYEKEE (reference sequence). The CDR3 sequence is 16 residues long. CDR3 region: CASRSGTGGRPWEAFF. The CDR3 nucleotides are TGTGCCAGCAGATCCGGGACAGGAGGCCGTCCGTGGGAAGCTTTCTTT.

The rearrangement uses TRBV15 and TRBJ1-1, with 7 nucleotides matching TRBD1. CDR1 is LNHNV and CDR2 is YYDKDF in the germline V gene (reference sequence). Trimming took 5 bases from V and 1 from J; bases not matched to a gene: 1. The CDR3 is made up of 13 amino acids. The CDR3 DNA reads TGTGCCACCAGCGGGACAGCGAACACTGAAGCTTTCTTT. Residues: CATSGTANTEAFF.

The chain is built from TRBV19 and TRBJ2-1; TRBD1 might be the D (6 bases). This CDR3 contains 14 residues. Trimming shortened V by 5 bases and J by 6 bases, and 14 bases separated the two germline ends. Germline CDR1 and CDR2: LNHDA and SQIVND (reference sequence). The CDR3 sequence is CASSQNRVSNEQFF. For the CDR3, the DNA is TGTGCCAGTAGTCAAAACAGGGTTTCCAATGAGCAGTTCTTC.

The CDR3 sequence is CASSYGRGGSYEQYF. CDR3 sequence (DNA): TGTGCCAGCAGTTACGGTCGGGGGGGCTCCTACGAGCAGTACTTC. V and J are TRBV6-2 or TRBV6-3 and TRBJ2-7; 8 bases are shared with TRBD2. The CDR3 runs 15 residues. The junction had 3 bases not matched to a gene; V was cut back by 2 bases and J by 0 bases. The germline CDR1 and CDR2 sequences are MNHEY and SVGEGT.

The chain employs TRBV5-6 and TRBJ1-1; D is unclear. The CDR3 runs 12 residues. Trimming pared 2 bases from V and 4 bases from J, leaving 6 bases between. Looked up from germline, CDR1 is SGHDT and CDR2 is YYEEEE. This chain's CDR3 is CASSFGSTEAFF. CDR3 bases: TGTGCCAGCAGCTTTGGCAGCACTGAAGCTTTCTTT.